This T cell receptor beta chain comes out of a study of cytomegalovirus exposure and HLA in healthy donors. Across the study: Of 350 to 400 genotyped donors, about 81% grouped in the Caucasian-associated ancestry cluster.

Study findings and constraints: The study designated 150 or so TCR beta chains cytomegalovirus-associated. In a later analysis, CMV-associated beta chains were mostly HLA-associated, it appeared.

Trimming stripped 0 bases from V and 9 bases from J, with 10 bases between. CDR3 size: 14 residues. From germline, CDR1 is SGHNT and CDR2 YYREEE (reference sequence). For this clone: Its antigen is not known.

The PCR contained 60 Vbeta and 13 Jbeta primers. Assay: immunoSEQ multiplex PCR; the TCRdb copy retains only in-frame clones and omits some. Of roughly 150,000 clones in the sample, roughly 80% were seen once. Sequencing was carried out using PBMCs. The chain combines TRBV5-4 with TRBJ1-6; no definite D call. The source is a male donor in good health and CMV-seronegative. The CDR3 loop reads CASSLEGGVSPLHF. The CDR3 DNA sequence: TGTGCCAGCAGCTTGGAAGGCGGTGTTTCACCCCTCCACTTT.